Shown below are 23 T cell receptor beta chains from a single sample sequenced in a study of T cell repertoires in cytomegalovirus infection (dated by TCRdb to between 2018 and 2021). TCRdb lists the instrument as Illumina HiSeq 1500. TCRdb reran the public reads through fastp at Q25 and MiXCR, keeping productive beta chains. One record per CDR3 amino acid sequence lists the most common genes and DNA. The sample has some 440,000 distinct CDR3 sequences on record, approximately 30% of them singletons. The top ten clones comprise roughly an eighth of the sample. Input material: PBMCs. The receptors here all came from a human donor in good health (CMV status not recorded). Some clones in this sample may be carry-over from other donors' samples.

Only a few counts were recorded for this clonotype. The final CDR3 position lacks the conserved phenylalanine or tryptophan, pointing to a likely read error. Because the CDR3's place on the DNA is in doubt, the DNA is left out and the CDR3 is given as listed by TCRdb. The chain couples TRBV7-9 to TRBJ2-1; the table names TRBD2, a call not compared with the DNA. Germline CDR1 is SEHNR and CDR2 is FQNEAQ (reference sequence). The CDR3 spans 15 residues, counting both ends. CDR3 residues: CASSFYQGGSDEQFL.

The rearrangement uses TRBV18 and TRBJ1-5, with a tentative D call TRBD1 (5 bases). CDR3 length equals 14 residues. Germline V gene data show CDR1 as KGHSH and CDR2 as LQKENI. V lost 4 bases and J 2 bases, leaving 9 bases between the germline ends. The CDR3 sequence is CASSRDGRNQPQHF. CDR3 nucleotides: TGTGCCAGCTCACGGGACGGTCGCAATCAGCCCCAGCATTTT. The full variable domain, in which reference TRBV18 and TRBJ1-5 provide the parts outside the CDR3, is NAGVMQNPRHLVRRRGQEARLRCSPMKGHSHVYWYRQLPEEGLKFMVYLQKENIIDESGMPKERFSAEFPKEGPSILRIQQVVRGDSAAYFCASSRDGRNQPQHFGDGTRLSIL.

This clonotype was seen only a few times. The CDR3 spells CASSYGLAGGQNYNEQFF. DNA for the CDR3: TGTGCCAGCAGCTACGGACTAGCGGGGGGCCAAAACTACAATGAGCAGTTCTTC. V and J are TRBV7-9 and TRBJ2-1; 14 bases agree with TRBD2. The germline V gene has CDR1 SEHNR and CDR2 FQNEAQ (reference sequence). The CDR3 has 18 residues. With V trimmed by 4 bases and J by 3 bases, 8 bases remained unmatched.

The gene calls are TRBV5-6 and TRBJ1-5; weak D call: TRBD1 (5 bases). Germline lookup yields CDR1 SGHDT and CDR2 YYEEEE. V was pared by 0 bases and J by 4 bases, with 11 bases between. The CDR3 contains 15 residues. In DNA form, the CDR3 reads TGTGCCAGCAGCTTGGGAGGACAAAGGAATCAGCCCCAGCATTTT. Translated, it gives CASSLGGQRNQPQHF.

This clonotype was counted many times. The chain has TRBV7-8 and TRBJ2-5; 7 bases align to TRBD1. Germline lookup yields CDR1 SGHVS and CDR2 FQNEAQ. V lost 5 bases to trimming and J lost 5 bases; unmatched junction nucleotides: 11. The CDR3 consists of 15 residues. The CDR3 nucleotides are TGTGCCAGCAGCGCCCCAACAGGGGTGCAGGAGACCCAGTACTTC. This encodes CASSAPTGVQETQYF.

This clonotype was counted between two and nine times. The chain joins TRBV6-5 to TRBJ1-6, with TRBD1 identical over 8 bases. CDR1 is MNHEY and CDR2 is SVGAGI in the germline V gene. The CDR3 contains 15 residues. J gave up 5 bases and V 2 bases, and 2 bases lay outside the gene matches. DNA of the CDR3: TGTGCCAGCAGTTACGGGACAGGCGATAATTCACCCCTCCACTTT. Amino acid sequence: CASSYGTGDNSPLHF.

This clonotype was seen a few times. The J gene is TRBJ2-1, the V gene TRBV7-2, with 7 bases that match TRBD2. The CDR3 is 14 residues long. From germline, CDR1 is SGHTA and CDR2 FQGNSA. Unmatched junction bases numbered 10, after V lost 11 bases and J lost 3 bases. Here the CDR3 reads CASSVGGGYNEQFF. CDR3 nucleotide sequence: TGTGCCTCCTCAGTGGGGGGGGGCTACAATGAGCAGTTCTTC.

The rearrangement uses TRBV12-3 or TRBV12-4 and TRBJ2-3; TRBD2 is a possible D gene (6 bases). CDR3 length equals 17 residues. V gave up 4 bases and J gave up 3 bases, with 20 bases separating them. CDR3 nucleotides: TGTGCCAGCAGTTCGCCATCGTCCCCGGCGGGGACAGATACGCAGTATTTT. It specifies CASSSPSSPAGTDTQYF.

The chain has TRBV6-6 and TRBJ1-1; 10 positions agree with TRBD1. CDR1 is MNHNY and CDR2 is SVGAGI in the germline V gene (reference sequence). Trimming cost V 7 bases and J 10 bases; bases outside gene matches: 9. The CDR3 covers 13 residues. The CDR3 DNA sequence: TGTGCCAGCACCCGAAACCGGACAGGGGGAGCTTTCTTT. Protein product: CASTRNRTGGAFF.

This clonotype was counted a few times. The chain joins TRBV6-6 to TRBJ1-5; D perhaps matches TRBD1 (6 bases). The germline CDR1 and CDR2 sequences are MNHNY and SVGAGI (reference sequence). The CDR3 contains 15 residues. V lost 4 bases to trimming and J lost 5 bases, with 15 bases between them. This CDR3 is CASSSLRGGYQPQHF. DNA of the CDR3: TGTGCCAGCAGTTCACTCAGGGGAGGATATCAGCCCCAGCATTTT.

This clonotype was picked up a small number of times. The chain carries TRBV6-6 and TRBJ2-7; no clear D. Trimming shortened V by 6 bases and J by 6 bases, and 6 bases separated the two germline ends. Germline CDR1 reads MNHNY; CDR2 reads SVGAGI (reference sequence). The CDR3 has 10 amino acids. The CDR3 is CASSNVEQYF. CDR3 DNA: TGTGCCAGCAGCAATGTCGAGCAGTACTTC.

This clonotype has at least ten counts. This chain links TRBV10-3 with TRBJ1-4; D is uncertain. The CDR3 is made up of 16 amino acids. The V end lost 1 base, the J end lost 4 bases, and 13 bases lay between the germline ends. Germline CDR1 is ENHRY and CDR2 is SYGVKD. This chain's CDR3 is CAISELVERLNEKLFF. In nucleotides, the CDR3 is TGTGCCATCAGTGAGTTGGTAGAACGTCTTAATGAAAAACTGTTTTTT.

This chain joins TRBV7-9 and TRBJ2-5; no definite D call. The V end was cut by 5 bases, the J end by 5 bases, with 18 bases between. The CDR3 covers 15 residues. Germline values: CDR1 SEHNR, CDR2 FQNEAQ (reference sequence). The CDR3 spells CASSRGDQTSETQYF. The CDR3 DNA sequence: TGTGCCAGCAGCCGCGGAGATCAGACCTCGGAGACCCAGTACTTC.

In the case of this clonotype: A much bigger clone sits one base away, suggesting this may be a read error. The rearrangement links TRBV7-2 to TRBJ2-1; 10 nucleotides align to TRBD2. CDR1 is SGHTA and CDR2 is FQGNSA in the germline V gene. This CDR3 spans 13 amino acids. The CDR3 nucleotides are TGTGCCAGCAGCTTAGCGGCAGCGGGGGGGCTACTCTTC. Amino acid sequence: CASSLAAAGGLLF.

This chain joins TRBV7-9 and TRBJ2-1; 7 bases are a match to TRBD2. The V gene's germline CDR1 is SEHNR and CDR2 FQNEAQ (reference sequence). The CDR3 has 14 amino acids. V was clipped by 5 bases and J by 10 bases; unmatched bases: 11. CDR3 coding DNA: TGTGCCAGCAGCCCCCTTACTAGCGCCAGCGAGCAGTTCTTC. Protein product: CASSPLTSASEQFF.

Only a few counts were recorded for this clonotype. The rearrangement links TRBV5-6 to TRBJ1-1; no clear D. V was pared by 7 bases and J by 0 bases, with 10 bases between. This CDR3 region has 13 residues. Germline loops: CDR1 SGHDT, CDR2 YYEEEE. The CDR3 protein is CASVQRLNTEAFF. CDR3 bases: TGTGCCAGCGTTCAGCGCCTGAACACTGAAGCTTTCTTT.

The chain recombines TRBV6-8 with TRBJ1-5; D is possibly TRBD1 (6 bases). Trimming pared 6 bases from V and 6 bases from J, leaving 12 bases between. Per the germline V gene, CDR1 is MNHGY and CDR2 is SAAAGT. The CDR3 contains 13 residues. The CDR3 sequence: CASSSGAFQPQHF. The CDR3 nucleotides read TGTGCCAGCAGCTCGGGGGCATTTCAGCCCCAGCATTTT.

A note on this clonotype: Likely a read error: the CDR3 ends without its conserved phenylalanine or tryptophan. This chain connects TRBV7-2 to TRBJ1-1; D remains ambiguous. This CDR3 comprises 12 residues. Germline V gene lookup returns CDR1 SGHTA and CDR2 FQGNSA. V was cut by 1 base and J by 11 bases, with 11 bases left in between. CDR3 sequence reads: CASSLEQTGAFC. The DNA for the CDR3 is TGTGCCAGCAGCTTAGAACAGACTGGGGCTTTCTGT.

This clonotype occurred many times. This chain links TRBV7-2 with TRBJ1-5; possible D gene TRBD1, 5 bases. V dropped 5 bases and J dropped 3 bases, with 14 bases sitting between them. This CDR3 spans 15 amino acids. Germline-derived CDR1 and CDR2 are SGHTA and FQGNSA. The CDR3 protein is CASSGGGSTNQPQHF. CDR3 nucleotides: TGTGCCAGCAGCGGGGGGGGAAGCACCAATCAGCCCCAGCATTTT.

This clonotype appeared a few times. The chain joins TRBV6-4 to TRBJ2-3; a weak D match, TRBD1 (5 bases). Germline V gene lookup returns CDR1 MRHNA and CDR2 SNTAGT. This CDR3 has 17 amino acids. The V gene lost 4 bases and the J gene lost 0 bases, with 17 bases spanning the gap. CDR3 in amino acids: CASSVSTGYSSTDTQYF. The CDR3 DNA reads TGTGCCAGCAGTGTCTCAACAGGCTATTCTAGCACAGATACGCAGTATTTT.

This sequence joins TRBV11-1 and TRBJ1-1; D is ambiguous. This CDR3 region has 15 residues. Germline V gene lookup returns CDR1 SGHAT and CDR2 FQDESV (reference sequence). V shed 5 bases and J shed 3 bases, with 16 bases lying between them. Here the CDR3 DNA reads TGTGCCAGCAGCCTCCCAGACTCGTGGGACACTGAAGCTTTCTTT. Translation gives CASSLPDSWDTEAFF.

This CDR3 is CASSFRESGELFF. DNA for the CDR3: TGTGCCAGCAGCTTCCGGGAGTCCGGGGAGCTGTTTTTT. This sequence joins TRBV7-6 and TRBJ2-2; D might be TRBD2 (6 bases). V was cut by 3 bases and J by 6 bases, with 8 bases left in between. The germline CDR1 and CDR2 sequences are SGHVS and FNYEAQ. The CDR3 contains 13 residues.

This clonotype was observed many times. This chain connects TRBV2 to TRBJ1-1; D perhaps matches TRBD1 (6 bases). The CDR3 length is 13 residues. Looked up from germline, CDR1 is SNHLY and CDR2 is FYNNEI. V lost 5 bases and J lost 4, with 11 bases in between. The DNA of the CDR3 is TGTGCCAGCAGTACAGGACAGCTCACTGAAGCTTTCTTT. This codes for CASSTGQLTEAFF.